What follows describes a single T cell receptor beta chain. Its antigen is unknown. This specimen comes from a study of beta chain features in type 1 diabetes. The study's findings and limits: Cells with high TCR expression could be over-represented when cDNA is sequenced.

Germline CDR1 and CDR2: SNHLY and FYNNEI. V dropped 6 bases and J dropped 9 bases, with 15 bases sitting between them. This CDR3 comprises 13 residues. What was sequenced were expressed TCRB transcripts, since all of the isolated RNA had been reverse transcribed. Profiled with immunoSEQ multiplex PCR; TCRdb holds only in-frame clones, not every one. The sample yields more than 150,000 clones, about 13% seen once. This TCR derives from a woman aged 18-29 years in good health. Material: central memory CD4+ T cells from blood. The rearrangement joins TRBV2 to TRBJ2-4; D is undetermined. The CDR3 region has the DNA TGTGCCAGCAGCGTTCCTAGGCTTAGCATTCAGTACTTC. Its protein is CASSVPRLSIQYF.